The rows below give T cell receptor beta chains drawn from one sample of a study of T cell responses to AZD1222 COVID-19 vaccine. This table comes from immunoSEQ multiplex PCR, and its TCRdb copy is limited to in-frame clones, with some not included. The sample records some 99,000 clones, about 88% being singletons. The sequences come from peripheral blood, collected 28 days after the second AZD1222 dose. The source of these receptors is an adult who received the AZD1222 COVID-19 vaccine. CDR3s leave out the opening cysteine and the closing phenylalanine or tryptophan.

>TRBV4-2|TRBJ2-3
ASSLRLAGATDTQY
>TRBV7-8|TRBJ1-5
ASSLNHGNQPQH
>TRBV27|TRBJ2-1
ASRQAGTTHEQF
>TRBV28|TRBJ2-7
ASSSPSTPSYEQY
>TRBV12-5|TRBJ1-2
ASGLRGGPRYGYT
>TRBV29-1|TRBJ1-2
SADRELGYT
>TRBV3-1/TRBV3-2|TRBJ2-1
ASSQGAGAYNEQF
>TRBV29-1|TRBJ2-3
SVEDPHGEGPTDTQY
>TRBV11-2|TRBJ2-3
ASSSAADTQY
>TRBV20-1|TRBJ2-5
SAGGRETQY
>TRBV5-1|TRBJ2-7
ASSARDYTYEQY
>TRBV7-8|TRBJ2-7
ASSSWALAGLQSSYEQY
>TRBV12-3/TRBV12-4|TRBJ1-1
ASSSGQNTEAF
>TRBV5-5|TRBJ2-1
ASSAQGYEQF
>TRBV2|TRBJ1-4
ASFKTETNEKLF
>TRBV5-1|TRBJ2-1
ASSLGLAGTNEQF
>TRBV5-1|TRBJ1-2
ASSFLGEEYGYT
>TRBV29-1|TRBJ2-3
SVARSTVTDTQY
>TRBV19|TRBJ1-3
ASGELTGNTIY
>TRBV29-1|TRBJ1-1
SAVFREAF
>TRBV6-1|TRBJ1-2
ASSETTGGVDGYT
>TRBV30|TRBJ1-6
AWKWTNGASPLH
>TRBV19|TRBJ1-2
ASSIGIGTFDGSYT
>TRBV6-6|TRBJ1-2
ASTPDRGRDGYT
>TRBV11-2|TRBJ2-2
ASIPWGGWGNTGELF
>TRBV18|TRBJ2-7
ASSITASYEQY
>TRBV15|TRBJ1-2
ATSRGRGLTYNYGYT